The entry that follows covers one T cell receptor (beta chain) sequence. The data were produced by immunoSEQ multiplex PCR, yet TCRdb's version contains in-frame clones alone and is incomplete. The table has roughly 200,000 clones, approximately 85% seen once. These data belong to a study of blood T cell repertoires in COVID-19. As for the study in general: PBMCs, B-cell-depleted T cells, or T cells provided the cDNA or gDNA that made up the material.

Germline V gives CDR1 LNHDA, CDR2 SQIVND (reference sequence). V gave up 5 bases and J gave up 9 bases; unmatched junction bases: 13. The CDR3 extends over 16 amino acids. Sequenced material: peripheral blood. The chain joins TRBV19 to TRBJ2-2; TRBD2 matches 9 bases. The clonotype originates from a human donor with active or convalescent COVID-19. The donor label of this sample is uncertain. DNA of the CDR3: TGTGCCAGTAGTGGGGGTAGCGGGGGTCCGGGCCGGGAGCTGTTTTTT. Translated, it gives CASSGGSGGPGRELFF.